These 8 T cell receptor beta chains came from one sample sequenced in a study of OX40 agonist ivuxolimab in advanced cancers. Library prep was done by the immunoSEQ multiplex PCR assay. TCRdb took over this immuneACCESS table, retaining in-frame rearrangements with V and J assigned. Such tables are incomplete; in checked studies, under half of the missing clones stem from an unresolved V gene, and the remainder is unexplained. This sample holds tens of thousands of clones; approximately 84% were observed only once. 9.8% of the sample is in the top ten clones. The sequencing here drew on CD4+ or CD8+ T cells sorted from blood, taken in a trial of the OX40 agonist ivuxolimab. All receptors come from an adult with an advanced solid tumor such as melanoma, head and neck, liver or kidney cancer.

This chain connects TRBV15 to TRBJ2-1; D gene unclear. The germline V and J ends were trimmed by 1 base and 6 bases, with 4 bases remaining between them. Germline V gives CDR1 LNHNV, CDR2 YYDKDF (reference sequence). This CDR3 region has 12 residues. The CDR3 coding sequence is TGTGCCACCAGCAGAGTCGCCAATGAGCAGTTCTTC. Residues: CATSRVANEQFF.

The CDR3 DNA follows: TGTGCCAGCCGGGGAGGAGGTGCTAGCGGGACGTTCTCCTACAATGAGCAGTTCTTC. Translated, it gives CASRGGGASGTFSYNEQFF. The V call is TRBV7-8, the J call TRBJ2-1; 9 nucleotides line up with TRBD2. Unmatched junction bases numbered 17, after V lost 8 bases and J lost 0 bases. The V gene's germline CDR1 is SGHVS and CDR2 FQNEAQ. This CDR3 is built from 19 residues. The full variable domain, its missing parts supplied by reference TRBV7-8 and TRBJ2-1, is GAGVSQSPRYKVAKRGQDVALRCDPISGHVSLFWYQQALGQGPEFLTYFQNEAQLDKSGLPSDRFFAERPEGSVSTLKIQRTQQEDSAVYLCASRGGGASGTFSYNEQFFGPGTRLTVL.

The chain recombines TRBV11-2 with TRBJ2-7; D perhaps matches TRBD2 (6 bases). With 1 base removed from V and 6 bases from J, the gap between germline ends came to 10 bases. The germline gives CDR1 SGHAT, CDR2 FQNNGV. The CDR3 has 13 residues. This CDR3 is CASSLGLATEQYF. The CDR3 coding sequence is TGTGCCAGCAGCTTAGGTCTAGCGACCGAGCAGTACTTC.

The chain combines TRBV2 with TRBJ2-5, with 13 bases fitting TRBD2. CDR1 is SNHLY, CDR2 FYNNEI, per germline. With V trimmed by 10 bases and J by 5 bases, 7 bases remained unmatched. This CDR3 region has 14 residues. CDR3 sequence (DNA): TGTGCCACCTTGGGACTAGCGGGATTGGAGACCCAGTACTTC. Translation: CATLGLAGLETQYF.

This clone was counted once. V and J are TRBV6-5 and TRBJ1-2; D not certain. V gave up 2 bases and J gave up 4 bases, with 17 bases separating them. This CDR3 comprises 16 residues. Germline CDR1 and CDR2: MNHEY and SVGAGI. The CDR3 nucleotides read TGTGCCAGCAGTTACGAAAGCGACCCAAAATTCTATGGCTACACCTTC. Translating gives CASSYESDPKFYGYTF.

This rearrangement joins TRBV5-4 to TRBJ2-3, with 14 bases matching TRBD2. Trimming cost V 5 bases and J 6 bases; bases outside gene matches: 11. Germline-derived CDR1 and CDR2 are SGHNT and YYREEE (reference sequence). The CDR3 contains 17 residues. Written as DNA, the CDR3 is TGTGCCAGCAGAAACCCGGGACTAGCGGGAGTTCTTGATACGCAGTATTTT. The encoded protein is CASRNPGLAGVLDTQYF.

The chain has TRBV9 and TRBJ1-2, with 8 bases lining up with TRBD1. The CDR3 is 14 amino acids. J lost 7 bases, V lost 4 bases, and 9 bases had no gene match. Per germline, CDR1 SGDLS and CDR2 YYNGEE. The CDR3 sequence: CASSIRTGMGGYTF. The DNA of the CDR3 is TGTGCCAGCAGCATACGGACAGGGATGGGTGGCTACACCTTC.

There are a few counts of this clone. The chain links TRBV29-1 to TRBJ1-1; D not resolved. In germline, CDR1 is SQVTM, CDR2 ANQGSEA. The CDR3 length is 13 residues. Trimming took 4 bases from V and 0 from J, leaving 9 bases between them. Written as DNA, the CDR3 is TGCAGCGTTGCGGGCGGGGTGAACACTGAAGCTTTCTTT. This sequence encodes CSVAGGVNTEAFF.